This note documents a single TCR beta chain sequence. The sample comes from a study of CD8 T cells in Susac syndrome. Random hexamers served to reverse transcribe roughly 0.45 to 1 ug RNA. By means of immunoSEQ multiplex PCR, TCR beta CDR3 spanning 54 Vbeta and 13 Jbeta underwent amplification. Using its own MiXCR run on the immunoSEQ multiplex PCR reads, TCRdb lists one record per CDR3 protein. The sample includes a few hundred thousand distinct CDR3 sequences, 93% of them seen just once. There are 13 residues in the CDR3. V gave up 4 bases and J gave up 4 bases, with 12 bases separating them. From germline, CDR1 is SGHNT and CDR2 YYREEE (reference sequence). The study sequenced TCR beta in blood CD8+ and CD4+ T cells.

This rearrangement joins TRBV5-4 to TRBJ2-7; D gene unclear. This TCR was recovered from a human donor with multiple sclerosis. Sequencing was carried out using CD4+ T cells from PBMCs. Here the CDR3 DNA reads TGTGCCAGCAGCCCCCCGCCGGGTTACGAGCAGTACGTC. Its protein is CASSPPPGYEQYV.